This T cell receptor (beta chain) was captured by sequencing in a study of blood T cell repertoires in COVID-19. In the study overall: Whether acute or convalescent, the COVID-19 samples came from the United States, Italy and Spain.

V was trimmed by 2 bases and J by 10 bases, leaving 15 bases between them. The CDR3 extends over 15 amino acids. In germline, CDR1 is MNHNS, CDR2 SASEGT. How the authors handled the data: How many nucleated cells were present was estimated from reference gene primer amplification. Produced via immunoSEQ multiplex PCR; TCRdb's table is partial and in-frame only. V, J and clone size are those of that table, while D and trimming were read from the DNA. The sample has hundreds of thousands of clones, 75% to 90% seen once. V and J are TRBV6-1 and TRBJ1-6, with a weak D call TRBD1 (6 bases). The receptor was isolated from a woman aged 55-69 years with active or convalescent COVID-19. Sequencing was done on a sample of peripheral blood. DNA of the CDR3: TGTGCCAGCAGTGAATCGACAGGCCTTGCCTCACCCCTCCACTTT. This gives the protein CASSESTGLASPLHF.